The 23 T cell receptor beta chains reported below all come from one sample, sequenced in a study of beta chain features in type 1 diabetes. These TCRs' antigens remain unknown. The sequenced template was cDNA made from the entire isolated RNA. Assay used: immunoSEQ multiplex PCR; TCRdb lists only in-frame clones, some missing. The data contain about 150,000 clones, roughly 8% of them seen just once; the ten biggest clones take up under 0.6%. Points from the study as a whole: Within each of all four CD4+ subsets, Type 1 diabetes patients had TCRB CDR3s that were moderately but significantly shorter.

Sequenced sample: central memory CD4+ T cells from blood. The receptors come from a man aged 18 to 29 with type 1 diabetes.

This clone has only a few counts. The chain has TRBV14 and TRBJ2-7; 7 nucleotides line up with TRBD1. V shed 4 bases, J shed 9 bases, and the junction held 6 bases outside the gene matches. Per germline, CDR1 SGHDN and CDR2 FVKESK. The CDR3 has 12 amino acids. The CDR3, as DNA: TGTGCCAGCAGCCCCTGGGACAGACCGCAGTACTTC. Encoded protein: CASSPWDRPQYF.

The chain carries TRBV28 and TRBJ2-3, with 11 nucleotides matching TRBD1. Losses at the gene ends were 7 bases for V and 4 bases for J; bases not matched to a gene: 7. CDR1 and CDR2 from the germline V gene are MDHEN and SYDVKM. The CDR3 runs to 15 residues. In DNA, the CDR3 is TGTGCCAGCACCACCCCGGGACAGGGGGCAGATACGCAGTATTTT. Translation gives CASTTPGQGADTQYF.

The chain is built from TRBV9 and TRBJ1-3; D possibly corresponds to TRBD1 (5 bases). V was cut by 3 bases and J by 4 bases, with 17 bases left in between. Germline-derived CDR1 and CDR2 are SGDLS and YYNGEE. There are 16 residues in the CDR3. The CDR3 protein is CASSASPAGSGNTIYF. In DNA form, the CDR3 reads TGTGCCAGCAGCGCGAGCCCCGCAGGGTCAGGAAACACCATATATTTT.

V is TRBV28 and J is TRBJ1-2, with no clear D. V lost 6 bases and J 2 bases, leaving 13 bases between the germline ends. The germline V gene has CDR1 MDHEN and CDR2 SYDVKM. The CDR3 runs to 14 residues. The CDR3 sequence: CASSLGRENYGYTF. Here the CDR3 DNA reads TGTGCCAGCAGCCTAGGACGGGAGAACTATGGCTACACCTTC.

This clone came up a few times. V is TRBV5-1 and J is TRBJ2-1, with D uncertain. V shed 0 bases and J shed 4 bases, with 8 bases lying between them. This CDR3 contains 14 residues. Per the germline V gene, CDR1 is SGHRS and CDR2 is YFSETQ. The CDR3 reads CASSLDSLYNEQFF. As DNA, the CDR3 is TGCGCCAGCAGCTTGGACAGCCTGTACAATGAGCAGTTCTTC.

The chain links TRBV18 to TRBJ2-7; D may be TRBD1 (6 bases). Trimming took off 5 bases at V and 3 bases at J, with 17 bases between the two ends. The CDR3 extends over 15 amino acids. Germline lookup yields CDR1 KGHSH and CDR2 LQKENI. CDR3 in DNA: TGTGCCAGCTCATCCCGGACAGCTATCTTCTACGAGCAGTACTTC. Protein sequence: CASSSRTAIFYEQYF.

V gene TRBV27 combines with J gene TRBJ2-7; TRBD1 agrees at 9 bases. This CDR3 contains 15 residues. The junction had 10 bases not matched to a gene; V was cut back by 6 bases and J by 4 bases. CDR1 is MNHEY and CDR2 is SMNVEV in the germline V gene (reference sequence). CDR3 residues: CASSSLGTGIYEQYF. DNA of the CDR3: TGTGCCAGCAGCTCCCTTGGGACAGGGATTTACGAGCAGTACTTC.

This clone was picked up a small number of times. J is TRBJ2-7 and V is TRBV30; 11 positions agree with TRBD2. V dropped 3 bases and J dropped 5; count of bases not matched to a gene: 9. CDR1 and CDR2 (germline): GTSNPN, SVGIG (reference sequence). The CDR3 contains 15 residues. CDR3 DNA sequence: TGTGCCTGGAGCTGGAAACTAGCGGGAGACGACGAGCAGTACTTC. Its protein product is CAWSWKLAGDDEQYF.

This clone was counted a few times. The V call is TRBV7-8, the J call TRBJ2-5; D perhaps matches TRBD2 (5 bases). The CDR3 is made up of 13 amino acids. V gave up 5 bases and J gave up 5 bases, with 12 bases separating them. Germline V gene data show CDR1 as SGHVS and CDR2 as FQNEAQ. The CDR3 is CASSRERRETQYF. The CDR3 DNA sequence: TGTGCCAGCAGCCGGGAACGACGCGAGACCCAGTACTTC.

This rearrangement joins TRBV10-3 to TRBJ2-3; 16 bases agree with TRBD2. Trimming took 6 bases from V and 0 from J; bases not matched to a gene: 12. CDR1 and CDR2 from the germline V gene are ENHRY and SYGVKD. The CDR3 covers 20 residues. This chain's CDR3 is CAIRGGLAGGAPSSTDTQYF. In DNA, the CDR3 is TGTGCCATCAGAGGGGGACTAGCGGGAGGGGCCCCCTCTAGCACAGATACGCAGTATTTT.

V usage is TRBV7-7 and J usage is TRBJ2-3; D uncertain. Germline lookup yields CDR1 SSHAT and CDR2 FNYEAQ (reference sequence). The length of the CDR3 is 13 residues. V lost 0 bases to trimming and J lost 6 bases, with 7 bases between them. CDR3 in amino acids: CASSLAVEDTQYF. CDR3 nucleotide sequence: TGTGCCAGCAGCTTAGCGGTCGAGGATACGCAGTATTTT.

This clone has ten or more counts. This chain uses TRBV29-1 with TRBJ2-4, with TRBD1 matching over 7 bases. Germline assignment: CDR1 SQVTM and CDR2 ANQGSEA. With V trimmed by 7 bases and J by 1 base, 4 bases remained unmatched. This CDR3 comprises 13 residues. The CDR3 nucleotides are TGCAGCGCATTACAGGGGGCCAAAAACATTCAGTACTTC. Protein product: CSALQGAKNIQYF.

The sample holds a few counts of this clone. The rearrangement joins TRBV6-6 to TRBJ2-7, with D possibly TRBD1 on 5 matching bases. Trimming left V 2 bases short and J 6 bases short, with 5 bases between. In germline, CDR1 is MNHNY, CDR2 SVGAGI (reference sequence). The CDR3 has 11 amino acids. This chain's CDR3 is CASSYQGEQYF. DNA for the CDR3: TGTGCCAGCAGTTACCAGGGCGAGCAGTACTTC.

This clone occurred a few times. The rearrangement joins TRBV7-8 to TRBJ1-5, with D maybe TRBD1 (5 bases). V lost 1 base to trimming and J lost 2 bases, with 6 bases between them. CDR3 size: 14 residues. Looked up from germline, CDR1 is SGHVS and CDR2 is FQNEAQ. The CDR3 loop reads CASSLVRGNQPQHF. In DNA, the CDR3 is TGTGCCAGCAGCTTAGTCAGGGGCAATCAGCCCCAGCATTTT.

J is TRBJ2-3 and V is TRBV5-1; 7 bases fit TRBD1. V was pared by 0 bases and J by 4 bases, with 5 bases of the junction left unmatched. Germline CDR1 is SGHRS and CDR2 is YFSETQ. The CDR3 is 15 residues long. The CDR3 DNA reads TGCGCCAGCAGCTTGGAAGGGGGCACGGCAGATACGCAGTATTTT. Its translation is CASSLEGGTADTQYF.

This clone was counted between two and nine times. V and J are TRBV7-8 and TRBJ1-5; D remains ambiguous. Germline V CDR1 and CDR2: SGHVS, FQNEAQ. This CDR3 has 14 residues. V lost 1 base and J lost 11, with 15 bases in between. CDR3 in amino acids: CASSLVPGKEAQHF. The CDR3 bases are TGTGCCAGCAGCTTAGTACCGGGGAAAGAGGCCCAGCATTTT.

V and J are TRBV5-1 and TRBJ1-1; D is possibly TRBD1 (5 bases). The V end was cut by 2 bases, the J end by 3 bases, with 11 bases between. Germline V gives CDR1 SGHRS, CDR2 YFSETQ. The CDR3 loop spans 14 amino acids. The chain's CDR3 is CASSFSLGDTEAFF. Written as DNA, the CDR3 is TGCGCCAGCAGCTTTTCCTTAGGGGACACTGAAGCTTTCTTT. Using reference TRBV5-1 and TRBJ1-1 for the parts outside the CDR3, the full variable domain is KAGVTQTPRYLIKTRGQQVTLSCSPISGHRSVSWYQQTPGQGLQFLFEYFSETQRNKGNFPGRFSGRQFSNSRSEMNVSTLELGDSALYLCASSFSLGDTEAFFGQGTRLTVV.

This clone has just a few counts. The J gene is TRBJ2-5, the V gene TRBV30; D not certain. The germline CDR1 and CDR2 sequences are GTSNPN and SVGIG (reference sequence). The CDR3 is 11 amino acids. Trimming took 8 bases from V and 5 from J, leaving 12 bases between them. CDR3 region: CASSMLETQYF. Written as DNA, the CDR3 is TGTGCCAGCTCAATGCTCGAGACCCAGTACTTC. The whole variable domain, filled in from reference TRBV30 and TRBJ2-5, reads SQTIHQWPATLVQPVGSPLSLECTVEGTSNPNLYWYRQAAGRGLQLLFYSVGIGQISSEVPQNLSASRPQDRQFILSSKKLLLSDSGFYLCASSMLETQYFGPGTRLLVL.

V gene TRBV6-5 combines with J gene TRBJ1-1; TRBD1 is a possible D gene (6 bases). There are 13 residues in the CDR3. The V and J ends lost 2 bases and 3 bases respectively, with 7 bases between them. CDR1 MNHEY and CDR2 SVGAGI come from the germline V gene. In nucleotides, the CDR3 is TGTGCCAGCAGTTACCAGGGGCACACTGAAGCTTTCTTT. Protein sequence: CASSYQGHTEAFF.

This chain's CDR3 is CASSADRGPREQYF. CDR3 DNA sequence: TGTGCCAGCAGCGCAGACAGGGGGCCGCGGGAGCAGTACTTC. The chain has TRBV9 and TRBJ2-7; 10 nucleotides line up with TRBD1. Germline V CDR1 and CDR2: SGDLS, YYNGEE. V lost 3 bases and J lost 7; bases outside the gene matches: 7. This CDR3 region has 14 residues.

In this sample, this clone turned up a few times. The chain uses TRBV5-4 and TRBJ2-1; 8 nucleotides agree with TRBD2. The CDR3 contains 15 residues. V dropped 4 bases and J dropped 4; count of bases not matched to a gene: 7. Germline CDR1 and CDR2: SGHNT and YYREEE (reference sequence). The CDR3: CASSPPGGRYNEQFF. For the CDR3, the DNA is TGTGCCAGCAGCCCACCGGGGGGGCGATACAATGAGCAGTTCTTC.

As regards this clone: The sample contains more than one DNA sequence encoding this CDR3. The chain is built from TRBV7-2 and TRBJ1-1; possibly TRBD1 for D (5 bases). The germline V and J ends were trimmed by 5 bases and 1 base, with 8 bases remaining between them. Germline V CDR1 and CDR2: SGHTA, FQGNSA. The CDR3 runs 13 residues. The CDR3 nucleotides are TGTGCCAGCAGCGCGGGACGGAACACTGAAGCTTTCTTT. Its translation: CASSAGRNTEAFF.

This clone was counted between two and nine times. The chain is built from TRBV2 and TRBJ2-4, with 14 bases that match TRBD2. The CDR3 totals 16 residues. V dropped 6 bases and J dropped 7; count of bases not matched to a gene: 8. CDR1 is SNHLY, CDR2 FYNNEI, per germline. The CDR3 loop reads CASRPRLAGGLNIQYF. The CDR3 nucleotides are TGTGCCAGCAGGCCTCGACTAGCGGGGGGGCTTAACATTCAGTACTTC.